The 17 T cell receptor beta chains presented below share a single source sample, sequenced in a study of blood T cells in healthy people across ages. It was with a sample-barcoded 5' primer and a J-beta primer mix that a second PCR of roughly 7 to 12 cycles was run. TCRdb reanalysed the 5' RACE reads using MiXCR and keeps one entry per CDR3 protein. Of about 640,000 distinct CDR3 sequences detected, 45% to 65% appear once; the ten largest clones hold roughly 34%. Material for sequencing was blood. The source is a man in his sixties in good health.

This chain links TRBV20-1 with TRBJ1-1; D is ambiguous. The CDR3 runs to 13 residues. The V gene's germline CDR1 is DFQATT and CDR2 SNEGSKA (reference sequence). Deletions cut 6 bases from V and 1 base from J, with 12 bases between. CDR3 protein: CSASDTANTEAFF. The CDR3 region has the DNA TGCAGTGCCTCCGACACCGCGAACACTGAAGCTTTCTTT.

With regard to this clonotype: This clone may be a read error of a much larger clone one base away. V usage is TRBV7-9 and J usage is TRBJ1-6; 8 nucleotides line up with TRBD1. Per the germline V gene, CDR1 is SEHNR and CDR2 is FQNEAQ (reference sequence). The CDR3 has 17 residues. CDR3 amino acids: CASSFADWTGSRSPPHF. CDR3 nucleotides: TGTGCCAGCAGTTTCGCTGACTGGACAGGGAGTCGTTCACCCCCCCACTTT.

V usage is TRBV5-6 and J usage is TRBJ1-5; D not resolved. CDR1 and CDR2 from the germline V gene are SGHDT and YYEEEE. V was trimmed by 4 bases and J by 7 bases, leaving 18 bases between them. The CDR3 is 15 residues long. The CDR3 sequence: CASSLTPDGKQPQHF. The CDR3 coding sequence is TGTGCCAGCAGCCTGACACCAGACGGAAAGCAGCCCCAGCATTTT.

The V and J genes are TRBV6-5 and TRBJ1-3; D is unresolved. This CDR3 spans 15 amino acids. V lost 7 bases and J 0 bases, leaving 13 bases between the germline ends. Germline V lookup: CDR1 MNHEY, CDR2 SVGAGI. DNA for the CDR3: TGTGCCAGCAAATACGACGCCAACTCTGGAAACACCATATATTTT. Protein product: CASKYDANSGNTIYF.

A note on this clonotype: A single base separates this from a much larger clone, so it may be a read error. The rearrangement joins TRBV7-2 to TRBJ2-5; 8 nucleotides line up with TRBD1. There are 14 residues in the CDR3. With 5 bases clipped from V and 11 bases from J, the junction kept 13 bases outside the gene matches. Germline CDR1 and CDR2: SGHTA and FQGNSA. CDR3 sequence (DNA): TGTGCCAGCAGCCCGGGACAGGAACCCAATGAGCAGTACTTC. This codes for CASSPGQEPNEQYF.

This rearrangement joins TRBV12-3 or TRBV12-4 to TRBJ2-6, with D possibly TRBD2 on 6 matching bases. Trimming took off 7 bases at V and 2 bases at J, with 15 bases between the two ends. The CDR3 is 16 residues long. For the CDR3, the DNA is TGTGCCAGCACTCCGTGGACGGGGGCTGGGGCCAACGTCCTGACTTTC. Its protein is CASTPWTGAGANVLTF.

A single count supports this clonotype. This chain uses TRBV5-1 with TRBJ2-1, with D possibly matching TRBD2 (6 bases). The CDR3 loop spans 15 amino acids. V was clipped by 0 bases and J by 4 bases, with 11 bases between them. Per the germline V gene, CDR1 is SGHRS and CDR2 is YFSETQ. The CDR3 protein is CASSLGGALYNEQFF. In nucleotides, the CDR3 is TGCGCCAGCAGCTTGGGCGGGGCTCTATACAATGAGCAGTTCTTC.

This clonotype came up a few times. The chain has TRBV28 and TRBJ1-4; D uncertain. The CDR3 sequence is 16 residues long. Germline values: CDR1 MDHEN, CDR2 SYDVKM. V dropped 4 bases and J dropped 1 base, with 13 bases sitting between them. CDR3 nucleotide sequence: TGTGCCAGCAGTTCCCCAAAACAGAAAACTAATGAAAAACTGTTTTTT. As protein: CASSSPKQKTNEKLFF.

The J gene is TRBJ2-1, the V gene TRBV7-9; the match to TRBD1 covers 9 bases. The CDR3 runs 13 residues. Germline V gene data show CDR1 as SEHNR and CDR2 as FQNEAQ (reference sequence). V trimming: 6 bases; J trimming: 6 bases; junction bases outside the gene matches: 3. The CDR3 protein is CASRWTGVNEQFF. DNA for the CDR3: TGTGCCAGCAGATGGACAGGGGTCAATGAGCAGTTCTTC.

The chain combines TRBV6-5 with TRBJ1-4; TRBD1 matches at 9 bases. The V and J ends lost 0 bases and 8 bases, in that order; junction bases with no gene match: 4. The CDR3 covers 15 residues. Germline V gene lookup returns CDR1 MNHEY and CDR2 SVGAGI. This chain's CDR3 is CASSYSGQGEEKLFF. The DNA of the CDR3 is TGTGCCAGCAGTTACTCGGGACAGGGCGAAGAAAAACTGTTTTTT.

Only one count was recorded for this clonotype. This rearrangement joins TRBV15 to TRBJ2-5, with 9 positions matching TRBD1. The V and J ends lost 0 bases and 6 bases, in that order; junction bases with no gene match: 5. CDR3 size: 15 residues. Per the germline V gene, CDR1 is LNHNV and CDR2 is YYDKDF (reference sequence). For the CDR3, the DNA is TGTGCCACCAGCAGAGATGCGGGACAGGGACAGACCCAGTACTTC. Protein product: CATSRDAGQGQTQYF.

In its sample, this clonotype ranks as medium-sized. V usage is TRBV24-1 and J usage is TRBJ2-6; 8 bases line up with TRBD1. J gave up 0 bases and V 5 bases, and 5 bases lay outside the gene matches. The length of the CDR3 is 17 residues. The germline gives CDR1 KGHDR, CDR2 SFDVKD. CDR3 sequence reads: CATSGQGSFSGANVLTF. The CDR3 DNA reads TGTGCCACCAGTGGACAGGGGTCCTTCTCTGGGGCCAACGTCCTGACTTTC.

This chain links TRBV9 with TRBJ2-7; 9 positions match TRBD1. CDR3 length: 16 residues. V was clipped by 1 base and J by 2 bases; unmatched bases: 7. CDR1 is SGDLS and CDR2 is YYNGEE in the germline V gene. The CDR3 DNA sequence: TGTGCCAGCAGCGTATCTACAGGGGGCGGAACCTACGAGCAGTACTTC. This codes for CASSVSTGGGTYEQYF.

V gene TRBV15 combines with J gene TRBJ1-4; D call uncertain. V was cut by 1 base and J by 7 bases, with 7 bases left in between. From germline, CDR1 is LNHNV and CDR2 YYDKDF (reference sequence). The CDR3 loop spans 13 amino acids. CDR3 protein: CATSRARGEKLFF. CDR3 in DNA: TGTGCCACCAGCAGAGCTCGGGGTGAAAAACTGTTTTTT.

A few counts support this clonotype. The rearrangement uses TRBV5-1 and TRBJ2-7; unclear D gene. Germline loops: CDR1 SGHRS, CDR2 YFSETQ. Trimming pared 4 bases from V and 4 bases from J, leaving 9 bases between. The CDR3 loop spans 12 amino acids. The DNA of the CDR3 is TGCGCCAGCAGCACGCAAGGGTACGAGCAGTACTTC. This encodes CASSTQGYEQYF. The full variable domain, completed using reference TRBV5-1 and TRBJ2-7, is KAGVTQTPRYLIKTRGQQVTLSCSPISGHRSVSWYQQTPGQGLQFLFEYFSETQRNKGNFPGRFSGRQFSNSRSEMNVSTLELGDSALYLCASSTQGYEQYFGPGTRLTVT.

The rearrangement links TRBV28 to TRBJ2-5; TRBD2 matches at 14 bases. The J call could be wrong; TRBJ2-7 is a better fit for the DNA end. Germline CDR1 is MDHEN and CDR2 is SYDVKM. This CDR3 comprises 17 residues. The DNA of the CDR3 is TGTGCCAGCAGCCGGGGGCGACTAGCGGGAGGGCCCTACGAGCAGTACTTC. Protein: CASSRGRLAGGPYEQYF.

CDR3 sequence: CASSQGRGYDTEAFF. In DNA, the CDR3 is TGTGCCAGCAGCCAAGGTCGGGGATACGACACTGAAGCTTTCTTT. V is TRBV3-1 and J is TRBJ1-1, with D unclear. The germline V gene has CDR1 LGHDT and CDR2 YNNKEL (reference sequence). This CDR3 is built from 15 residues. V gave up 1 base and J gave up 3 bases, with 12 bases separating them.